This TCR beta chain is from a study of lymphopenia after photon versus proton radiotherapy. Germline-derived CDR1 and CDR2 are SEHNR and FQNEAQ (reference sequence). The CDR3 extends over 12 amino acids. Trimming removed 1 base from V and 6 bases from J, with 5 bases in between. Overall study findings and caveats: Photon-treated patients lost naive T cells and TCR diversity; proton-treated stayed stable. After the lymphocyte nadir, photon-treated repertoires showed oligoclonal expansion, especially of CD8+ Temra cells.

Method: immunoSEQ multiplex PCR; TCRdb's copy keeps in-frame clones and lacks some. The sample has tens of thousands of clones, around 86% seen once. To note about this clone: Its specificity is not known.

This TCR came from a woman in her sixties or seventies with pancreatic cancer. The material sequenced was peripheral blood, taken from a patient treated with proton-based radiotherapy. The genes are TRBV7-9 and TRBJ2-3; D not certain. The CDR3 DNA sequence: TGTGCCAGCAGCTTAGGGCTGGATACGCAGTATTTT. Translating it yields CASSLGLDTQYF.